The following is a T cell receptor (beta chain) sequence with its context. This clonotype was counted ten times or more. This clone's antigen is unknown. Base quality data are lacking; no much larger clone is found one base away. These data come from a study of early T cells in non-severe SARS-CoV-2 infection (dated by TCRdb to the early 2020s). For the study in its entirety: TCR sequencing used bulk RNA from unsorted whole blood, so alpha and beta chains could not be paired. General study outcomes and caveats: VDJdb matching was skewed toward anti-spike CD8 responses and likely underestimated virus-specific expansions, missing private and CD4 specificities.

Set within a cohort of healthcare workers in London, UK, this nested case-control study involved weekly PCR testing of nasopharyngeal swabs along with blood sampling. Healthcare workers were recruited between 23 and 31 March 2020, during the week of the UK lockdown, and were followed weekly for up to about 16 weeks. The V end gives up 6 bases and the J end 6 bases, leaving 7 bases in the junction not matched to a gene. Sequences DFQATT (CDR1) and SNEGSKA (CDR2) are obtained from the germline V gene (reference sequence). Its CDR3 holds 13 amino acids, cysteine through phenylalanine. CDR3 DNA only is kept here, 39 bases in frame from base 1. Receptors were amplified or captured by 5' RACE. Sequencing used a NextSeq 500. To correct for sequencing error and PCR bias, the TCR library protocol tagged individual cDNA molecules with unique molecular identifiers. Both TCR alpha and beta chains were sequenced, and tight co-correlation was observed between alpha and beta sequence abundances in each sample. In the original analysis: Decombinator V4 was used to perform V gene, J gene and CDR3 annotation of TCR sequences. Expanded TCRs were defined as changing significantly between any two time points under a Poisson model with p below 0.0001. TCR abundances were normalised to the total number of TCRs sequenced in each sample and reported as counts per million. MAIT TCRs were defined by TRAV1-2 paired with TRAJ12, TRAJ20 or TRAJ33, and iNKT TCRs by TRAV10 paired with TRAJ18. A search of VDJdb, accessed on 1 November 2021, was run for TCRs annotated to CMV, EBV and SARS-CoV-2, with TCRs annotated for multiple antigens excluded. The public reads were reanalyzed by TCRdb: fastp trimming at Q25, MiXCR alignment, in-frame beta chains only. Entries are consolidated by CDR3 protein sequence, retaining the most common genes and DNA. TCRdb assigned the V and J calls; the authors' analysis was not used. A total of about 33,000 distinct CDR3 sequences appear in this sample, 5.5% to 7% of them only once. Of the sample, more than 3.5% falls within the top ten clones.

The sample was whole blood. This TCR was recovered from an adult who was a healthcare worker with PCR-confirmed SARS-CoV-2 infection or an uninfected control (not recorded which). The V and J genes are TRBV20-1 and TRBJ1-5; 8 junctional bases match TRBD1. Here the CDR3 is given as CSARQGQVQPQHF. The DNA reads TGCAGTGCCAGACAGGGGCAGGTTCAGCCCCAGCATTTT.